This TCR beta chain was identified in a study of beta chain features in type 1 diabetes. Study at large: There were about 110,000,000 sorted cells examined across all samples.

Sequenced material consisted of expressed TCRB transcripts (all of the isolated RNA was reverse transcribed). TCRdb keeps only in-frame clones here, not all; method: immunoSEQ multiplex PCR. The table shows a few hundred thousand clones, with roughly 9.8% occurring only once. The CDR3 is made up of 16 amino acids. Looked up from germline, CDR1 is LNHDA and CDR2 is SQIVND (reference sequence). V dropped 5 bases and J dropped 3; count of bases not matched to a gene: 9. Points on this clone: Its antigen is as yet unknown.

Purity above 95% was achieved in all sorted populations. General study findings and limits: Whether HLA type influences TCRB rearrangement remained unresolved here. Junctions at VDJ sites from type 1 diabetes patients had fewer insertions and more deletions. Type 1 diabetes patients had TCRB CDR3s that were shorter (moderately but significantly so) in all four CD4+ subsets.

The origin of this receptor is a man under 40 with type 1 diabetes. The sample taken for sequencing was central memory CD4+ T cells from blood. The genes are TRBV19 and TRBJ1-4; TRBD1 matches 7 bases. The CDR3 protein is CASSSGQAGANEKLFF. CDR3 nucleotides: TGTGCCAGTAGTTCCGGACAGGCGGGGGCTAATGAAAAACTGTTTTTT.